One and the same sample provided the 10 T cell receptor beta chains below, sequenced in a study of blood T cell repertoires in COVID-19. Some clones are missing from TCRdb's copy, which holds only in-frame ones; the method was immunoSEQ multiplex PCR. The sample shows 60,000 to 90,000 clones, about 83% of them seen only once. Sequencing used peripheral blood. The source of these receptors is a woman older than 75 with active or convalescent COVID-19.

V is TRBV2 and J is TRBJ1-3; the D gene is possibly TRBD1 (6 bases). This CDR3 is 15 amino acids long. The ends were cut back, 8 bases at V and 2 bases at J, with 16 bases in the middle. CDR1 and CDR2 from the germline V gene are SNHLY and FYNNEI. In DNA, the CDR3 is TGTGCCAGCGCGGAGGAGGGGGGGACTGGAAACACCATATATTTT. This sequence encodes CASAEEGGTGNTIYF.

The chain recombines TRBV28 with TRBJ1-1; D unclear. Germline V gives CDR1 MDHEN, CDR2 SYDVKM. This CDR3 region has 15 residues. Trimming cost V 6 bases and J 4 bases, with 18 bases left between them. The CDR3, as DNA: TGTGCCAGCAGCCCTCCGCGCAGGCTGGGCACTGAAGCTTTCTTT. Translated, it gives CASSPPRRLGTEAFF.

This clone showed up just once. The genes are TRBV28 and TRBJ2-3; D is uncertain. There are 13 residues in the CDR3. Germline lookup yields CDR1 MDHEN and CDR2 SYDVKM. The ends were cut back, 3 bases at V and 6 bases at J, with 10 bases in the middle. The CDR3, as DNA: TGTGCCAGCAGTTTCTCCTACTCGGATACGCAGTATTTT. Translating it yields CASSFSYSDTQYF.

The sample holds one count of this clone. This chain joins TRBV18 and TRBJ1-5; possible D gene TRBD1, 5 bases. Between the trimmed V and J ends, which lost 5 bases and 6 bases, there was a span of 11 bases. Germline V gene data show CDR1 as KGHSH and CDR2 as LQKENI. The CDR3 runs 13 residues. The CDR3 DNA reads TGTGCCAGCTCAGGGCAGGGCGGTCAGCCCCAGCATTTT. Its translation: CASSGQGGQPQHF.

CDR3 residues: CATSDLLPGGKETQYF. In DNA form, the CDR3 reads TGTGCCACCAGTGATTTGCTGCCAGGGGGCAAAGAGACCCAGTACTTC. V is TRBV24-1 and J is TRBJ2-5, with 8 bases identical to TRBD1. This CDR3 spans 16 amino acids. V was pared by 0 bases and J by 3 bases, with 5 bases of the junction left unmatched. CDR1 and CDR2 (germline): KGHDR, SFDVKD.

This clone was counted a single time. The chain employs TRBV9 and TRBJ2-1; 10 bases agree with TRBD1. V lost 4 bases to trimming and J lost 7 bases; unmatched junction nucleotides: 8. The CDR3 loop spans 15 amino acids. CDR1 is SGDLS, CDR2 YYNGEE, per germline. Written as DNA, the CDR3 is TGTGCCAGCAGCCCCCGGACAGGGGGACGAAATGAGCAGTTCTTC. Translated: CASSPRTGGRNEQFF. Full variable domain (remainder filled in from reference TRBV9 and TRBJ2-1): DSGVTQTPKHLITATGQRVTLRCSPRSGDLSVYWYQQSLDQGLQFLIQYYNGEERAKGNILERFSAQQFPDLHSELNLSSLELGDSALYFCASSPRTGGRNEQFFGPGTRLTVL.

This clone has just one count. This chain joins TRBV10-3 and TRBJ2-5; 12 bases are shared with TRBD2. Germline V gene lookup returns CDR1 ENHRY and CDR2 SYGVKD. The CDR3 has 16 residues. With 4 bases clipped from V and 6 bases from J, the junction kept 9 bases outside the gene matches. CDR3 region: CAISGLLAGGPQTQYF. The CDR3 nucleotides read TGTGCCATCAGTGGGTTACTAGCGGGGGGCCCTCAGACCCAGTACTTC.

This chain connects TRBV20-1 to TRBJ1-6; 10 bases line up with TRBD1. The CDR3 is made up of 11 amino acids. CDR1 is DFQATT and CDR2 is SNEGSKA in the germline V gene (reference sequence). The CDR3 sequence: CSGQGDSPLHF. DNA of the CDR3: TGCAGCGGACAGGGGGATTCACCCCTCCACTTT.

This chain uses TRBV7-2 with TRBJ1-5; 8 bases are shared with TRBD1. Germline V gives CDR1 SGHTA, CDR2 FQGNSA. V shed 3 bases, J shed 1 base, and the junction held 5 bases outside the gene matches. There are 16 residues in the CDR3. The CDR3 here is CASSFTGTGSNQPQHF. CDR3 coding DNA: TGTGCCAGCAGCTTTACCGGGACAGGCAGCAATCAGCCCCAGCATTTT.

V usage is TRBV28 and J usage is TRBJ1-5; no reliable D call. V gave up 3 bases and J gave up 0 bases, with 6 bases separating them. There are 14 residues in the CDR3. Germline V CDR1 and CDR2: MDHEN, SYDVKM. CDR3: CASSFSGSNQPQHF. Written as DNA, the CDR3 is TGTGCCAGCAGTTTTTCCGGTAGCAATCAGCCCCAGCATTTT.